This passage covers 10 T cell receptor beta chains from one sample sequenced in a study of metastatic and nonmetastatic thyroid tumors. All patients were treatment-naive before thyroid surgery. TCRdb reprocessed the PCR reads using MiXCR. The sample has about 43,000 clones, less than 3.5% seen once. Source material: blood. These receptors were obtained from a female donor with papillary thyroid cancer or a benign thyroid nodule (not recorded which). Some clones in this sample may be carry-over from other donors' samples.

This clone has just a few counts. The chain couples TRBV12-3 or TRBV12-4 to TRBJ1-2; TRBD1 agrees at 7 bases. CDR3 length equals 12 residues. V lost 9 bases to trimming and J lost 7 bases; unmatched junction nucleotides: 8. The CDR3 loop is CASTRGARGYTF. As DNA, the CDR3 is TGTGCCAGTACCAGGGGGGCGCGTGGCTACACCTTC.

The genes are TRBV27 and TRBJ2-7; D is uncertain. CDR3 size: 15 residues. Looked up from germline, CDR1 is MNHEY and CDR2 is SMNVEV (reference sequence). Trimming removed 3 bases at V and 4 bases at J, with 16 bases between. CDR3 nucleotides: TGTGCCAGCAGTTTCCTGGGTATCGGGTTATACGAGCAGTACTTC. This encodes CASSFLGIGLYEQYF.

On this clone: Just one base apart from a much larger clone, this may be a read error. The chain uses TRBV7-9 and TRBJ1-4, with D perhaps matching TRBD1 (5 bases). V dropped 5 bases and J dropped 5 bases, with 15 bases sitting between them. The CDR3 loop spans 15 amino acids. In germline, CDR1 is SEHNR, CDR2 FQNEAQ (reference sequence). CDR3 coding DNA: TGTGCCAGCAGCCTAACCATTGGGGGGAATGAAAAACTGTTTTTT. It encodes CASSLTIGGNEKLFF.

The CDR3 DNA follows: TGCAGTGCTAGACGCGAGGAGGCGAACACCGGGGAGCTGTTTTTT. Encoded protein: CSARREEANTGELFF. The chain is built from TRBV20-1 and TRBJ2-2; D might be TRBD2 (5 bases). Germline CDR1 DFQATT, CDR2 SNEGSKA (reference sequence). The CDR3 has 15 amino acids. The germline V and J ends were trimmed by 2 bases and 0 bases, with 10 bases remaining between them.

This clone was seen many times. The chain couples TRBV2 to TRBJ1-2; TRBD1 aligns across 8 bases. V trimming: 5 bases; J trimming: 5 bases; junction bases outside the gene matches: 7. The CDR3 extends over 14 amino acids. Looked up from germline, CDR1 is SNHLY and CDR2 is FYNNEI. CDR3 sequence (DNA): TGTGCCAGCAGTACCATCGACAGGGGTTATGGCTACACCTTC. Translated: CASSTIDRGYGYTF.

This clone was recorded many times. V usage is TRBV3-1 and J usage is TRBJ2-2; no definite D call. Deletions cut 1 base from V and 6 bases from J, with 6 bases between. CDR1 and CDR2 from the germline V gene are LGHDT and YNNKEL (reference sequence). The CDR3 totals 13 residues. CDR3 residues: CASSQAQPGELFF. Written as DNA, the CDR3 is TGTGCCAGCAGCCAAGCTCAACCCGGGGAGCTGTTTTTT. The entire variable domain, with the rest obtained from reference TRBV3-1 and TRBJ2-2, is as follows: DTAVSQTPKYLVTQMGNDKSIKCEQNLGHDTMYWYKQDSKKFLKIMFSYNNKELIINETVPNRFSPKSPDKAHLNLHINSLELGDSAVYFCASSQAQPGELFFGEGSRLTVL.

This clone showed up just a few times. The chain links TRBV27 to TRBJ2-3; TRBD2 is a possible D gene (6 bases). The CDR3 spans 14 residues. Trimming stripped 4 bases from V and 0 bases from J, with 8 bases between. The germline V gene has CDR1 MNHEY and CDR2 SMNVEV (reference sequence). CDR3 sequence: CASSWRGSTDTQYF. The CDR3 DNA reads TGTGCCAGCAGTTGGAGGGGAAGCACAGATACGCAGTATTTT.

This chain connects TRBV28 to TRBJ1-2, with D hard to call. Trimming took 6 bases from V and 4 from J, leaving 6 bases between them. The CDR3 has 11 residues. From germline, CDR1 is MDHEN and CDR2 SYDVKM. In DNA form, the CDR3 reads TGTGCCAGCAGGAAATTCTATGGCTACACCTTC. It translates to CASRKFYGYTF.

This clone was observed many times. The chain is built from TRBV6-1 and TRBJ2-1; TRBD1 matches 9 bases. The CDR3 runs to 15 residues. Germline CDR1 MNHNS, CDR2 SASEGT. V lost 7 bases to trimming and J lost 2 bases; unmatched junction nucleotides: 6. The DNA for the CDR3 is TGTGCCAGCAATTTGCGGACAGGGGCCTACAATGAGCAGTTCTTC. Its protein product is CASNLRTGAYNEQFF.

There are many counts of this clone. This chain joins TRBV12-3 or TRBV12-4 and TRBJ2-3; 11 bases are shared with TRBD2. With V trimmed by 6 bases and J by 3 bases, 2 bases remained unmatched. This CDR3 is 14 amino acids long. CDR3 nucleotides: TGTGCCAGCAGGTCTAGCGGGGGGACAGATACGCAGTATTTT. Translated, it gives CASRSSGGTDTQYF.